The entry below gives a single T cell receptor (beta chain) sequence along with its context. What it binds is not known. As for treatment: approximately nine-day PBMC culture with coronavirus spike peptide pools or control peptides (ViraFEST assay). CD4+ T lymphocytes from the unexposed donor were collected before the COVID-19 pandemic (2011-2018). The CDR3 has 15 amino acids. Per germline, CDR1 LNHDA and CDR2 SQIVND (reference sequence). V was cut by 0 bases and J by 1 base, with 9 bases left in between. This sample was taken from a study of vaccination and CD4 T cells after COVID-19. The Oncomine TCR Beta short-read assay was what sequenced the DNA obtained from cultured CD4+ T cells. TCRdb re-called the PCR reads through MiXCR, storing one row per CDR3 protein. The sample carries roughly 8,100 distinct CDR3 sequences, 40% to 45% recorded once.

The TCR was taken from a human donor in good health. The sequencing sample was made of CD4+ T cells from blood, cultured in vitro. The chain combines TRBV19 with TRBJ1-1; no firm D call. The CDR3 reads CASSIDWAANTEAFF. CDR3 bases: TGTGCCAGTAGTATAGATTGGGCAGCGAACACTGAAGCTTTCTTT.